The table lists the clone carrying this T cell receptor beta chain with many counts. Patients chosen for sequencing had shown CD8+CD57+ cell expansion by flow cytometry. Every one of the patients had aplastic anemia (severe, acquired). This sample is drawn from a study of CD8+CD57+ T cells in acquired aplastic anemia. Genomic DNA was employed as the template in profiling TCR beta VDJ and CDR3. TCRdb analysed the reads with MiXCR anew, one entry per CDR3 protein. The sample contains under 350,000 distinct CDR3 sequences, under 60% of which appear only once. This CDR3 has 16 residues. In germline, CDR1 is MNHNS, CDR2 SASEGT. Germline trimming cut 1 base from V and 4 bases from J; bases unmatched to any gene: 6.

The source is a human donor with aplastic anemia. Material: sorted CD4+, CD8+, or CD8+CD57+ T cells (not recorded which) from PBMCs. The gene calls are TRBV6-1 and TRBJ2-3; 9 bases align to TRBD2. This CDR3 reads CASSEGGRALADTQYF. The CDR3 DNA follows: TGTGCCAGCAGTGAAGGCGGGAGGGCCTTAGCAGATACGCAGTATTTT.